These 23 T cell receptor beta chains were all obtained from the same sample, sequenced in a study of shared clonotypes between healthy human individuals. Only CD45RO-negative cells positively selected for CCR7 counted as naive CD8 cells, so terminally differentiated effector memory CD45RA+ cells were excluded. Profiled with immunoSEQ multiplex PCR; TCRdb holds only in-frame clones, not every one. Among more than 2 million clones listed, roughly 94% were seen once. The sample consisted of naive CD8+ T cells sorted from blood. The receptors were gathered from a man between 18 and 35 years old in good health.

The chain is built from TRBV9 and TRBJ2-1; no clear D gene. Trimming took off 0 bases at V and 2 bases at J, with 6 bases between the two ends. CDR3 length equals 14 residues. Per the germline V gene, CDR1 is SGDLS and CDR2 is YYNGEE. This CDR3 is CASSVEQTYNEQFF. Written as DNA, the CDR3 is TGTGCCAGCAGCGTAGAGCAGACCTACAATGAGCAGTTCTTC.

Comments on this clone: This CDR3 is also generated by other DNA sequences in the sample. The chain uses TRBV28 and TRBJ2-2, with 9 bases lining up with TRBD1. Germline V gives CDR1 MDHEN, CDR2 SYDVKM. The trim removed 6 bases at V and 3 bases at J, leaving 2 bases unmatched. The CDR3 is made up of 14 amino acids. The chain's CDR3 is CASRRTGDTGELFF. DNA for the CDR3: TGTGCCAGCAGGAGGACAGGGGACACCGGGGAGCTGTTTTTT. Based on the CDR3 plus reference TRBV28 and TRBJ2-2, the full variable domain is DVKVTQSSRYLVKRTGEKVFLECVQDMDHENMFWYRQDPGLGLRLIYFSYDVKMKEKGDIPEGYSVSREKKERFSLILESASTNQTSMYLCASRRTGDTGELFFGEGSRLTVL.

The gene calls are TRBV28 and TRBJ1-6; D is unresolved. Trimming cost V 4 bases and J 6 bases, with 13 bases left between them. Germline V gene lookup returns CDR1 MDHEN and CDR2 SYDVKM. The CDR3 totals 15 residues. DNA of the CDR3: TGTGCCAGCAGTTGGAGGGTTATAGGTAATTCACCCCTCCACTTT. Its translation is CASSWRVIGNSPLHF.

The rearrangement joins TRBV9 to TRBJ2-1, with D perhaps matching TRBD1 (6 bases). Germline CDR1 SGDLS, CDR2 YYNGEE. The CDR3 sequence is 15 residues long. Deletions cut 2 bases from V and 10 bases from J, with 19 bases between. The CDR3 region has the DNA TGTGCCAGCAGCGTGGGGACAACCTACAATGAGGAGCAGTTCTTC. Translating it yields CASSVGTTYNEEQFF.

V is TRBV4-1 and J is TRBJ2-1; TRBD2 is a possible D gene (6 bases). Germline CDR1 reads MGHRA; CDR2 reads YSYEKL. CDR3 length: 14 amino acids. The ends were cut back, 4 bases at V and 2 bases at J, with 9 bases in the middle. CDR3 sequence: CASSLAGPYNEQFF. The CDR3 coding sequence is TGCGCCAGCAGCCTGGCGGGGCCCTACAATGAGCAGTTCTTC.

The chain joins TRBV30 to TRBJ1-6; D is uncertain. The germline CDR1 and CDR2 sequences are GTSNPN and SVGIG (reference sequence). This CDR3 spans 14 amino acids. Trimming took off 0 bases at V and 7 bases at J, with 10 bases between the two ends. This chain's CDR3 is CAWSVFEENSPLHF. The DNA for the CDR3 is TGTGCCTGGAGTGTATTTGAAGAGAATTCACCCCTCCACTTT.

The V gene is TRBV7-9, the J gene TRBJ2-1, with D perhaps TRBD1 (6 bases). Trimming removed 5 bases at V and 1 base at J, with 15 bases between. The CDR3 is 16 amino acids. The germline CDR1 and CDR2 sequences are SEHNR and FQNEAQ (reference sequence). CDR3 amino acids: CASSPGEGVSYNEQFF. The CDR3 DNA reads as TGTGCCAGCAGCCCAGGAGAGGGGGTATCCTACAATGAGCAGTTCTTC.

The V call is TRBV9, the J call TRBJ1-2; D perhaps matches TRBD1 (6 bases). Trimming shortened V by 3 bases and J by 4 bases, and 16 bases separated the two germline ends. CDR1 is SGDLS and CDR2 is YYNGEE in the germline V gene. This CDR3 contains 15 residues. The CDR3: CASSGRDGQPYGYTF. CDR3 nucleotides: TGTGCCAGCAGCGGGAGGGATGGACAGCCCTATGGCTACACCTTC. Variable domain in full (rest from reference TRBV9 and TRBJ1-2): DSGVTQTPKHLITATGQRVTLRCSPRSGDLSVYWYQQSLDQGLQFLIQYYNGEERAKGNILERFSAQQFPDLHSELNLSSLELGDSALYFCASSGRDGQPYGYTFGSGTRLTVV.

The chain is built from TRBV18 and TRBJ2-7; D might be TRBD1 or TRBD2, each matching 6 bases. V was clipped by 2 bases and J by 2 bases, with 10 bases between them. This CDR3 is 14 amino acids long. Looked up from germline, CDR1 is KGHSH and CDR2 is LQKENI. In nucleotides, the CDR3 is TGTGCCAGCTCACCAGCGGGACAAGCCTACGAGCAGTACTTC. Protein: CASSPAGQAYEQYF.

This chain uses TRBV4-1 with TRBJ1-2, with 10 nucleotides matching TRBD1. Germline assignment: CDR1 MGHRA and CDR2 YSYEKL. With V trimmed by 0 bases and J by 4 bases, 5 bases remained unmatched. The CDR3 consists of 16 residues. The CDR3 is CASSQDSGQGGYGYTF. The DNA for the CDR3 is TGCGCCAGCAGCCAAGATTCCGGACAGGGGGGCTATGGCTACACCTTC.

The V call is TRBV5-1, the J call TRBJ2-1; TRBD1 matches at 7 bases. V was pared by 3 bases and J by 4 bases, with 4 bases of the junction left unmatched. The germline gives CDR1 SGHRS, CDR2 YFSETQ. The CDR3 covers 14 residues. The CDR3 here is CASSSDRFYNEQFF. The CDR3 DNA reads TGCGCCAGCAGCTCGGACAGGTTTTACAATGAGCAGTTCTTC.

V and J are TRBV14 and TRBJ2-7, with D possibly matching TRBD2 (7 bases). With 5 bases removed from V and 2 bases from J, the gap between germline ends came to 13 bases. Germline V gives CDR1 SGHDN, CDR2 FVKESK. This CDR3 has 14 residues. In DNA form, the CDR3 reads TGTGCCAGCAGCGAAGTCGGGGGGCCCTACGAGCAGTACTTC. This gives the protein CASSEVGGPYEQYF.

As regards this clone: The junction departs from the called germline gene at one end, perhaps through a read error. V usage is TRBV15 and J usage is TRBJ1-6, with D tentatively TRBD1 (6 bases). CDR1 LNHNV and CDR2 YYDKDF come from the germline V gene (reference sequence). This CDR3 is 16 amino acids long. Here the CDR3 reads CATSGEGVRQTVPLHF. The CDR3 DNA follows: TGTGCCACCAGCGGAGAGGGGGTCAGGCAAACTGTCCCCCTCCACTTT. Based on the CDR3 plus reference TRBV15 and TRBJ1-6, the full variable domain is DAMVIQNPRYQVTQFGKPVTLSCSQTLNHNVMYWYQQKSSQAPKLLFHYYDKDFNNEADTPDNFQSRRPNTSFCFLDIRSPGLGDTAMYLCATSGEGVRQTVPLHFGNGTRLTVT.

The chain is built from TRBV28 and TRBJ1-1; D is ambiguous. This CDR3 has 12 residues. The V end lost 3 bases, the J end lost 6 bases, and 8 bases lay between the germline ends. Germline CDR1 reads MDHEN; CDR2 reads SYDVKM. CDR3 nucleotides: TGTGCCAGCAGTTTCAGAGTTTCTGAAGCTTTCTTT. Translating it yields CASSFRVSEAFF.

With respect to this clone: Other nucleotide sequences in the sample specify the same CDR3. The CDR3 DNA is TGCGCCAGCAGCCAAGTAGGGACGGACTATGGCTACACCTTC. Amino acids: CASSQVGTDYGYTF. This sequence joins TRBV4-1 and TRBJ1-2; possibly TRBD1 for D (5 bases). The CDR3 spans 14 residues. Trimming pared 1 base from V and 3 bases from J, leaving 9 bases between. CDR1 is MGHRA, CDR2 YSYEKL, per germline.

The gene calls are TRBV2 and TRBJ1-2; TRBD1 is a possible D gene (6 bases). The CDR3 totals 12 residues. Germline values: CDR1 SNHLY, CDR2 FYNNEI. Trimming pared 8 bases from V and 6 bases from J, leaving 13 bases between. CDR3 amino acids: CASEGTIDGYTF. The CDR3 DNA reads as TGTGCCAGCGAGGGGACAATCGATGGCTACACCTTC.

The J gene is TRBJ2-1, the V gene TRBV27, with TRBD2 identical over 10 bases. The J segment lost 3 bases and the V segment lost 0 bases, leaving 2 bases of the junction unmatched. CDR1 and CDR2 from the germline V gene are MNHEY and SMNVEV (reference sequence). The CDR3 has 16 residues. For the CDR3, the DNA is TGTGCCAGCAGTTTATCTGGACTAGCGGACTACAATGAGCAGTTCTTC. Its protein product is CASSLSGLADYNEQFF.

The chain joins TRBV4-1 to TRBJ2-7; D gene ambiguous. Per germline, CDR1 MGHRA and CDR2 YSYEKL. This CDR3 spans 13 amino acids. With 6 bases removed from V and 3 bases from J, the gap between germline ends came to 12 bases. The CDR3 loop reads CASRDPNGYEQYF. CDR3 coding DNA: TGCGCCAGCAGGGATCCTAACGGCTACGAGCAGTACTTC.

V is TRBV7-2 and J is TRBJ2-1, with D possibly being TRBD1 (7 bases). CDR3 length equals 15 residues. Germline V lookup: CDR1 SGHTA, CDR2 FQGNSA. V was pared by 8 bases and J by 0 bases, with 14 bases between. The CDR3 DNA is TGTGCCAGCGCCTCTCAGGGGGGCTCCTACAATGAGCAGTTCTTC. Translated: CASASQGGSYNEQFF.

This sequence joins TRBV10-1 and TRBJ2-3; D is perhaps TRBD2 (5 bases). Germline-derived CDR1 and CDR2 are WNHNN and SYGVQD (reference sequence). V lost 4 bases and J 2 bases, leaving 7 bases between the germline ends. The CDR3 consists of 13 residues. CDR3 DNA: TGCGCCAGCAGTGGGGAGTACACAGATACGCAGTATTTT. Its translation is CASSGEYTDTQYF.

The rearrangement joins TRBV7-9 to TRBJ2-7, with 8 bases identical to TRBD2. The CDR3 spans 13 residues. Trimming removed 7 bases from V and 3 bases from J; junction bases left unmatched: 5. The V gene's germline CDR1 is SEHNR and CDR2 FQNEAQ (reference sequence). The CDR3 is CASTGTRDYEQYF. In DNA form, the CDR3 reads TGTGCCAGCACCGGGACTAGGGACTACGAGCAGTACTTC.

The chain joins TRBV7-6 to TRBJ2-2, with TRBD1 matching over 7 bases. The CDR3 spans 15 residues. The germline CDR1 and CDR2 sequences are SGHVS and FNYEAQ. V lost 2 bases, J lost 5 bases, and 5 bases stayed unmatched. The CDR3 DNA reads TGTGCCAGCAGCTTAATGGCAGGGGGTACCGGGGAGCTGTTTTTT. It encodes CASSLMAGGTGELFF.

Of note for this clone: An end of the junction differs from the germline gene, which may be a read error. The CDR3 coding sequence is TGCAGCGCTCTCTCCGACGAGCAGTACTTC. Protein: CSALSDEQYF. The V call is TRBV29-1, the J call TRBJ2-7; no clear D. Per the germline V gene, CDR1 is SQVTM and CDR2 is ANQGSEA. CDR3 length: 10 residues.